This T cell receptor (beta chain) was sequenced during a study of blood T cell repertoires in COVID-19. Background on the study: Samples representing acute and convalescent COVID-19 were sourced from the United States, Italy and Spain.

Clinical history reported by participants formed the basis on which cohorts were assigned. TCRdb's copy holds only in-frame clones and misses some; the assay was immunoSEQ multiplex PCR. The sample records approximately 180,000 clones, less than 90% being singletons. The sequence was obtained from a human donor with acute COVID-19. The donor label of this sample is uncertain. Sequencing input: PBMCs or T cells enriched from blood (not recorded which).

The CDR3 reads CASSRAGTGVQPQHF. CDR3 DNA sequence: TGTGCCAGCAGCCGAGCCGGGACAGGGGTTCAGCCCCAGCATTTT. The chain carries TRBV6-2 or TRBV6-3 and TRBJ1-5; TRBD1 agrees at 10 bases. J gave up 6 bases and V 6 bases, and 8 bases lay outside the gene matches. The CDR3 runs 15 residues. Germline V gives CDR1 MNHEY, CDR2 SVGEGT.